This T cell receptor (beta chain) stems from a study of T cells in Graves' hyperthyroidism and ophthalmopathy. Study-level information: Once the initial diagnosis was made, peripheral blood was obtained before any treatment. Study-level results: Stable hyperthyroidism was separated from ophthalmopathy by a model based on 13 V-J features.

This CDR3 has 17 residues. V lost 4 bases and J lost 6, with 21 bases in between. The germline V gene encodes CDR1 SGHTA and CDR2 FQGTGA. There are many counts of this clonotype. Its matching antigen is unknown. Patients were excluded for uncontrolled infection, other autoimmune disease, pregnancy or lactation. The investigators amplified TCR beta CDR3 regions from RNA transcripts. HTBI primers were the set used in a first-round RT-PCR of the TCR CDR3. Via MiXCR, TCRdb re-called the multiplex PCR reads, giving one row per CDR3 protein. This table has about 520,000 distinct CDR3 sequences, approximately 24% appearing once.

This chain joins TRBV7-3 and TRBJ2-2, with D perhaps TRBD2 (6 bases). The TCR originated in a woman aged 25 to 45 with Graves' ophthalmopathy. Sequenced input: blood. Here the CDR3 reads CASSSYPRDSPAGELFF. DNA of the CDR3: TGTGCCAGCAGCTCCTACCCCCGGGACTCCCCGGCCGGGGAGCTGTTTTTT. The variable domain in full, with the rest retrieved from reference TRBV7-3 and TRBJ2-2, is GAGVSQTPSNKVTEKGKYVELRCDPISGHTALYWYRQSLGQGPEFLIYFQGTGAADDSGLPNDRFFAVRPEGSVSTLKIQRTERGDSAVYLCASSSYPRDSPAGELFFGEGSRLTVL.